Shown below are 18 T cell receptor beta chains from a single sample sequenced in a study of T cells in Graves' hyperthyroidism and ophthalmopathy. RNA transcripts yielded amplified TCR beta CDR3 regions. The HTBI primer set was used in a first-round RT-PCR of the TCR CDR3. A single record per CDR3 protein comes from TCRdb applying MiXCR to the multiplex PCR reads. The sample has about 130,000 distinct CDR3 sequences, around 20% seen once; the top ten hold roughly 73%. The sequencing sample was made of blood. Every receptor here comes from a woman between 50 and 59 years old with Graves' hyperthyroidism that later progressed to Graves' ophthalmopathy.

In this sample, this clonotype turned up a few times. The V call is TRBV12-3 or TRBV12-4, the J call TRBJ2-1; possibly TRBD1 for D (6 bases). The CDR3 loop spans 14 amino acids. Trimming removed 8 bases at V and 0 bases at J, with 11 bases between. CDR3 residues: CASVQGGSYNEQFF. Written as DNA, the CDR3 is TGTGCCAGCGTTCAAGGGGGCTCCTACAATGAGCAGTTCTTC.

At least ten counts were recorded for this clonotype. For the CDR3, the DNA is TGTGCCAGCTCAGCCGTAGCGGGGAGAGGGGATACGCAGTATTTT. Translated, it gives CASSAVAGRGDTQYF. The J gene is TRBJ2-3, the V gene TRBV6-1; 8 bases map to TRBD2. The V segment lost 8 bases and the J segment 6 bases; nucleotides outside the gene matches: 13. The V gene's germline CDR1 is MNHNS and CDR2 SASEGT. The length of the CDR3 is 15 residues.

The rearrangement uses TRBV9 and TRBJ2-7; TRBD2 agrees at 9 bases. The trim removed 1 base at V and 6 bases at J, leaving 5 bases unmatched. In germline, CDR1 is SGDLS, CDR2 YYNGEE. There are 14 residues in the CDR3. CDR3 nucleotides: TGTGCCAGCAGCGTATTAGCGGGAGTCTCCGAGCAGTACTTC. This codes for CASSVLAGVSEQYF.

Only a few counts were recorded for this clonotype. A clone one base away is much larger, so this may be a read error. As DNA, the CDR3 is TGTGCCGGCAGTCAAGGGGGTTACTATGGCTACACCTTC. It translates to CAGSQGGYYGYTF. The chain carries TRBV28 and TRBJ1-2; weak D call: TRBD1 (6 bases). The germline CDR1 and CDR2 sequences are MDHEN and SYDVKM. The CDR3 loop spans 13 amino acids.

The table lists this clonotype with a few counts. The chain employs TRBV5-1 and TRBJ2-7, with 8 bases fitting TRBD1. Germline CDR1 reads SGHRS; CDR2 reads YFSETQ. The CDR3 covers 16 residues. The J segment lost 5 bases and the V segment lost 4 bases, leaving 14 bases of the junction unmatched. The CDR3 region has the DNA TGCGCCAGCAGCCCGGAACCCAGGGGGCTGAAGAACGAGCAGTACTTC. It yields the protein CASSPEPRGLKNEQYF.

As regards this clonotype: A much larger clone lies a single base off, so this may be a read error. Since no conserved phenylalanine or tryptophan closes the CDR3, a read error is the likely cause. The V gene is TRBV30, the J gene TRBJ2-3; TRBD1 aligns across 11 bases. CDR3 length equals 17 residues. From germline, CDR1 is GTSNPN and CDR2 SVGIG (reference sequence). Trimming removed 3 bases from V and 4 bases from J; junction bases left unmatched: 12. This chain's CDR3 is CAWRGKTGTGGADTQYY. CDR3 nucleotides: TGTGCCTGGAGGGGCAAAACCGGGACAGGGGGAGCAGATACGCAGTATTAT.

This clonotype was detected ten times or more. CDR3 in DNA: TGCAGTGCTACCGGGACTAGCGGGAGGGCCGACGAGCAGTACTTC. This translates into CSATGTSGRADEQYF. The genes are TRBV20-1 and TRBJ2-7; 16 bases align to TRBD2. Germline values: CDR1 DFQATT, CDR2 SNEGSKA (reference sequence). This CDR3 region has 15 residues. V trimming: 4 bases; J trimming: 5 bases; junction bases outside the gene matches: 5.

This clonotype was seen many times. The CDR3 here is CASSLQGQTNEKLFF. The DNA of the CDR3 is TGTGCCAGCAGCTTACAGGGGCAAACTAATGAAAAACTGTTTTTT. The V and J genes are TRBV7-9 and TRBJ1-4; D possibly corresponds to TRBD1 (6 bases). This CDR3 spans 15 amino acids. Trimming shortened V by 2 bases and J by 1 base, and 8 bases separated the two germline ends. The germline gives CDR1 SEHNR, CDR2 FQNEAQ (reference sequence).

The V call is TRBV28, the J call TRBJ1-2; D not resolved. CDR1 and CDR2 from the germline V gene are MDHEN and SYDVKM. V dropped 6 bases and J dropped 8 bases, with 13 bases sitting between them. This CDR3 is 12 amino acids long. The CDR3 DNA follows: TGTGCCAGCAGGTCCTACAAGGGCGGCTACACCTTC. It is translated as CASRSYKGGYTF.

The table lists this clonotype with many counts. The rearrangement uses TRBV6-1 and TRBJ2-1; 12 nucleotides line up with TRBD2. The CDR3 consists of 15 residues. CDR1 is MNHNS, CDR2 SASEGT, per germline. V lost 3 bases and J lost 4; bases outside the gene matches: 1. CDR3 sequence reads: CASSETSGGYNEQFF. CDR3 nucleotides: TGTGCCAGCAGTGAGACTAGCGGGGGTTACAATGAGCAGTTCTTC.

This chain uses TRBV6-1 with TRBJ1-5; D not resolved. Germline CDR1 reads MNHNS; CDR2 reads SASEGT. The CDR3 is 14 amino acids. V gave up 6 bases and J gave up 2 bases, with 11 bases separating them. CDR3 amino acids: CASRLRVGNQPQHF. CDR3 nucleotide sequence: TGTGCCAGCAGGCTTAGGGTGGGCAATCAGCCCCAGCATTTT.

In this sample, this clonotype turned up many times. The V call is TRBV6-1, the J call TRBJ2-7, with D maybe TRBD1 (5 bases). The CDR3 has 13 residues. Germline V gene lookup returns CDR1 MNHNS and CDR2 SASEGT. Trimming removed 5 bases from V and 3 bases from J, with 11 bases in between. CDR3 DNA: TGTGCCAGCAGTCCCGACAGACTCTACGAGCAGTACTTC. Its protein product is CASSPDRLYEQYF.

The rearrangement uses TRBV9 and TRBJ2-5, with 12 bases lining up with TRBD1. This CDR3 spans 17 amino acids. V lost 4 bases, J lost 5 bases, and 12 bases stayed unmatched. Per the germline V gene, CDR1 is SGDLS and CDR2 is YYNGEE. The CDR3 protein is CASSPAGDRGRSETQYF. The CDR3, as DNA: TGTGCCAGCAGCCCAGCAGGGGACAGGGGGCGCTCCGAGACCCAGTACTTC.

The chain couples TRBV5-1 to TRBJ2-6, with D possibly being TRBD2 (5 bases). The V and J ends lost 6 bases and 2 bases respectively, with 9 bases between them. Germline CDR1 is SGHRS and CDR2 is YFSETQ. This CDR3 has 14 amino acids. For the CDR3, the DNA is TGCGCCAGCAAGAGGGAGCCTGGGGCCAACGTCCTGACTTTC. Its translation: CASKREPGANVLTF.

This clonotype was detected many times. The chain recombines TRBV28 with TRBJ1-5; D is unresolved. V was trimmed by 5 bases and J by 2 bases, leaving 13 bases between them. Germline V gene lookup returns CDR1 MDHEN and CDR2 SYDVKM. CDR3 length: 15 residues. CDR3 amino acids: CASSPQIQGNQPQHF. CDR3 DNA: TGTGCCAGCAGTCCTCAGATCCAGGGCAATCAGCCCCAGCATTTT.

The rearrangement uses TRBV27 and TRBJ1-2, with 9 bases identical to TRBD1. V lost 5 bases and J lost 5; bases outside the gene matches: 21. CDR1 is MNHEY and CDR2 is SMNVEV in the germline V gene (reference sequence). This CDR3 has 19 amino acids. CDR3 DNA: TGTGCCAGCAGTCCGTCCGGGTGGGACAGGGAAGAATCGGAGTATGGCTACACCTTC. It translates to CASSPSGWDREESEYGYTF.

This clonotype has at least ten counts. The chain carries TRBV11-2 and TRBJ2-7, with 11 bases identical to TRBD2. Germline CDR1 is SGHAT and CDR2 is FQNNGV. V lost 5 bases and J lost 1; bases outside the gene matches: 1. CDR3 length: 14 residues. The CDR3 DNA follows: TGTGCCAGCAGCGCTAGCGGGAGGTCCTACGAGCAGTACTTC. Protein sequence: CASSASGRSYEQYF.

The chain employs TRBV28 and TRBJ2-7; 7 bases map to TRBD2. From germline, CDR1 is MDHEN and CDR2 SYDVKM. The CDR3 is 13 residues long. Trimming removed 1 base from V and 13 bases from J; junction bases left unmatched: 10. CDR3: CASSLLRGGPDYF. The CDR3 DNA reads as TGTGCCAGCAGTTTATTGAGGGGAGGGCCGGATTACTTC.